A selection of T cell receptor beta chains follows, all from one sample in a study of T cell responses to AZD1222 COVID-19 vaccine. The repertoire was sequenced with immunoSEQ multiplex PCR; TCRdb's copy has only in-frame clones and lacks some. Of tens of thousands of clones detected, approximately 90% appear once; the ten largest clones hold around 5%. Sequences were derived from peripheral blood, sampled on day 0 of AZD1222 vaccination. These receptors were taken from an adult in good health. CDR3s include the opening cysteine and the closing phenylalanine or tryptophan. Fields, in order: J gene, D gene, V gene, clone size, CDR3 DNA, CDR3 protein. The D gene is left open where the match is weak. Only part of the rows carry a size: once, few, many, or a class if the clone is expanded.

TRBJ2-1	NA	TRBV27	NA	TGTGCCAGCACTCAAACAACCGGTACAGGGTACAATGAGCAGTTCTTC	CASTQTTGTGYNEQFF
TRBJ2-3	NA	TRBV29-1	NA	TGCAGCGTTGAATTGGCGAATACGCAGTATTTT	CSVELANTQYF
TRBJ2-7	NA	TRBV28	NA	TGTGCCAGCAGCCCCGGGACTTCCTACGAGCAGTACTTC	CASSPGTSYEQYF
TRBJ1-1	NA	TRBV5-8	NA	TGTGCCAGCACTCTTCCCGGGGTGTTGAACACTGAAGCTTTCTTT	CASTLPGVLNTEAFF
TRBJ2-6	NA	TRBV9	NA	TGTGCCAGCAGGGGGGGAAGCTCTGGGGCCAACGTCCTGACTTTC	CASRGGSSGANVLTF
TRBJ2-2	NA	TRBV4-3	once	TGCGCCAGCAGCCAAGACCCTAGCCCCTTAGAAACCGGGGAGCTGTTTTTT	CASSQDPSPLETGELFF
TRBJ1-2	NA	TRBV11-2	NA	TGTGCCAGCAGCTTAGTAGAGACAGGCTATGGCTACACCTTC	CASSLVETGYGYTF
TRBJ2-1	TRBD2	TRBV9	NA	TGTGCCAGCAGCGCGGGACTAGCGGATTACAATGAGCAGTTCTTC	CASSAGLADYNEQFF
TRBJ2-1	TRBD2	TRBV6-5	NA	TGTGCCAGCAGTTCATCCGGGACTAGCGGGAGATATGAGCAGTTCTTC	CASSSSGTSGRYEQFF
TRBJ2-5	NA	TRBV7-3	NA	TGTGCCAGCAGCTTCGGACACCAAGAGACCCAGTACTTC	CASSFGHQETQYF
TRBJ2-3	NA	TRBV7-2	NA	TGTGCCAGCAGCTACCCCCAGGGCAGGGGACGGGATACGCAGTATTTT	CASSYPQGRGRDTQYF
TRBJ1-1	NA	TRBV28	NA	TGTGCCAGCTTTCCCGTAGGCGGACACCGAATGGGCACTGAAGCTTTCTTT	CASFPVGGHRMGTEAFF
TRBJ1-6	NA	TRBV2	NA	TGTGCCAGCAGTGGGGTGGCCAGCTCCTATAATTCACCCCTCCACTTT	CASSGVASSYNSPLHF
TRBJ1-5	TRBD1	TRBV27	NA	TGTGCCAGCAGGACAGGGGCCGATCAGCCCCAGCATTTT	CASRTGADQPQHF
TRBJ2-1	TRBD2	TRBV6-6	NA	TGTGCCAGCAGCTCTCCCAGCGGGAGACGGGATGAGCAGTTCTTC	CASSSPSGRRDEQFF
TRBJ1-2	TRBD1	TRBV27	NA	TGTGCCAGCAGTCCCGGGACAGGGGGCGCGTACTATGGCTACACCTTC	CASSPGTGGAYYGYTF
TRBJ1-6	TRBD1	TRBV25-1	NA	TGTGCCAGCAGCGCTGGGGGTGGGACAGGGATCTCACCCCTCCACTTT	CASSAGGGTGISPLHF
TRBJ1-2	NA	TRBV5-1	NA	TGCGCCAGCAGCTCCTGGACGGCTAACTATGGCTACACCTTC	CASSSWTANYGYTF
TRBJ2-7	NA	TRBV7-8	NA	TGTGCCAGCAGCTTAGATAGGGGTTCCTACGAGCAGTACTTC	CASSLDRGSYEQYF
TRBJ2-1	TRBD1	TRBV12-5	once	TGTGCTAGTGGTTTGCCCACAGGGGGCAAGGGGGTCAATGAGCAGTTCTTC	CASGLPTGGKGVNEQFF
TRBJ1-3	NA	TRBV28	NA	TGTGCCAGCAGTTTAAGGAACGGATTCGCGCTTGGAAACACCATATATTTT	CASSLRNGFALGNTIYF
TRBJ1-6	NA	TRBV2	NA	TGTGCCAGCAGTCGACTGGTTTCACCCCTCCACTTT	CASSRLVSPLHF
TRBJ1-1	NA	TRBV28	NA	TGTGCCAGCAGTTTGGGGGGTTTGGGCACTGAAGCTTTCTTT	CASSLGGLGTEAFF
TRBJ2-7	TRBD2	TRBV28	NA	TGTGCCAGCAGTAAAATGGGGTCTACTAGCGGGAACTACGAGCAGTACTTC	CASSKMGSTSGNYEQYF
TRBJ1-5	NA	TRBV6-2/TRBV6-3	NA	TGTGCCAGCAGTTACTCGAATCCTCGGATTCAGCCCCAGCATTTT	CASSYSNPRIQPQHF
TRBJ1-2	NA	TRBV3-1/TRBV3-2	NA	TGTGCCAGCAGCCAAGATACAGGTTTTGGCTACACCTTC	CASSQDTGFGYTF
TRBJ2-3	TRBD2	TRBV30	NA	TGTGCCTGGGATCAACTAGCGGGGCCGGATGATACGCAGTATTTT	CAWDQLAGPDDTQYF
TRBJ1-5	NA	TRBV28	NA	TGTGCCAGCAGTCCCCCCGGGAGGTCGGGGCAGCCCCAGCATTTT	CASSPPGRSGQPQHF
TRBJ1-2	NA	TRBV4-3	NA	TGCGCCAGCAGCCAAGCGGCCCAGGGCGTCCACTATGGCTACACCTTC	CASSQAAQGVHYGYTF
TRBJ2-7	TRBD2	TRBV7-2	NA	TGTGCCAGCAGCCCGGCTGGGGGGGGTTCCTACGAGCAGTACTTC	CASSPAGGGSYEQYF
TRBJ2-2	NA	TRBV9	once	TGTGCCAGCAGCGTAGCCCCGGCGGAAACCGGGGAGCTGTTTTTT	CASSVAPAETGELFF
TRBJ2-1	NA	TRBV20-1	NA	TGCAGTGCTAGTGGCTCTTACAATGAGCAGTTCTTC	CSASGSYNEQFF
TRBJ2-2	TRBD2	TRBV27	NA	TGTGCCAGCAGTACAACCGGGACTAGCGGGACAAACACCGGGGAGCTGTTTTTT	CASSTTGTSGTNTGELFF